This T cell receptor (beta chain) derives from a study of T cell responses to AZD1222 COVID-19 vaccine. For the study at large: Second-dose timings of about 4 or about 12 weeks were pooled.

Notes on the study in general: Of spike-specific TCRs, nearly half reportedly target regions left unmutated in variants. Repertoires in all cases were sampled only once the peak T cell response had passed. Donors skewed white British and female; clonal diversity was possibly underestimated.

Clones were read by immunoSEQ multiplex PCR, and TCRdb kept only the in-frame ones, dropping some. Of roughly 160,000 clones in the sample, 90% to 95% were seen once. The CDR3 consists of 14 residues. Trimming pared 7 bases from V and 0 bases from J, leaving 13 bases between. The germline V gene encodes CDR1 LNHDA and CDR2 SQIVND (reference sequence). With regard to this clone: Its antigen remains unidentified.

The specimen was peripheral blood, collected on day 0 of AZD1222 vaccination. The V and J genes are TRBV19 and TRBJ2-7; D perhaps matches TRBD1 (5 bases). The source is an adult in good health. CDR3 protein: CASTGAGNSYEQYF. CDR3 DNA: TGTGCCAGTACTGGGGCAGGAAACTCCTACGAGCAGTACTTC.